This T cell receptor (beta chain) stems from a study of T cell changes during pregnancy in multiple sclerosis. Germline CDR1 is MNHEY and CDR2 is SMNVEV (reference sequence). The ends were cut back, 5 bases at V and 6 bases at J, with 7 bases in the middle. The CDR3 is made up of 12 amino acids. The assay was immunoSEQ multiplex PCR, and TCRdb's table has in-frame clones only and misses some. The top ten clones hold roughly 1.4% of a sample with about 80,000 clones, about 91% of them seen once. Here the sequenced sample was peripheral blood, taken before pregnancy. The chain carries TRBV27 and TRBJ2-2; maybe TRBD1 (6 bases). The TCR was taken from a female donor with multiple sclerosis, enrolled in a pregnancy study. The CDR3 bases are TGTGCCAGCAGTAACAGGGCCGGGGAGCTGTTTTTT. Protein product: CASSNRAGELFF.